One sample yielded the 9 T cell receptor beta chains listed below, sequenced in a study of blood T cell repertoires in COVID-19. Sequencing was performed with immunoSEQ multiplex PCR; in TCRdb, only in-frame clones are kept and a portion is missing. The sample has approximately 70,000 clones, about 68% seen once. The sequencing sample was made of peripheral blood. Every receptor here comes from a woman between 65 and 79 years old with acute or convalescent COVID-19.

J is TRBJ1-1 and V is TRBV28, with 7 bases that match TRBD1. The germline CDR1 and CDR2 sequences are MDHEN and SYDVKM. Trimming removed 3 bases from V and 2 bases from J; junction bases left unmatched: 15. The length of the CDR3 is 18 residues. As DNA, the CDR3 is TGTGCCAGCAGTTTTATAGGGGGCGTTCAACTTAAAAACACTGAAGCTTTCTTT. Amino acid sequence: CASSFIGGVQLKNTEAFF.

This rearrangement joins TRBV15 to TRBJ1-4; D perhaps matches TRBD1 (5 bases). The V end was cut by 8 bases, the J end by 7 bases, with 23 bases between. Germline lookup yields CDR1 LNHNV and CDR2 YYDKDF (reference sequence). The CDR3 sequence is 16 residues long. The CDR3, as DNA: TGTGCCACCGGGGCTGGGCGGGGAGGGGAAGGTGAAAAACTGTTTTTT. It is translated as CATGAGRGGEGEKLFF.

The chain links TRBV29-1 to TRBJ2-7, with D maybe TRBD2 (6 bases). This CDR3 region has 12 residues. V lost 4 bases and J 5 bases, leaving 12 bases between the germline ends. Per the germline V gene, CDR1 is SQVTM and CDR2 is ANQGSEA. The CDR3 DNA is TGCAGCGTTGCCACGGGAGTCCACGAGCAGTACTTC. This encodes CSVATGVHEQYF.

This clone was counted only a few times. The J gene is TRBJ1-5, the V gene TRBV28; 7 bases agree with TRBD1. The trim removed 1 base at V and 4 bases at J, leaving 7 bases unmatched. The germline V gene encodes CDR1 MDHEN and CDR2 SYDVKM. There are 16 residues in the CDR3. For the CDR3, the DNA is TGTGCCAGCAGTTTATTTGTATCGACAGGGAATCAGCCCCAGCATTTT. It specifies CASSLFVSTGNQPQHF.

This chain joins TRBV7-2 and TRBJ2-7; TRBD2 aligns across 10 bases. The CDR3 contains 14 residues. CDR1 SGHTA and CDR2 FQGNSA come from the germline V gene. J gave up 6 bases and V 5 bases, and 7 bases lay outside the gene matches. The CDR3: CASSLRTSGIEQYF. The CDR3 coding sequence is TGTGCCAGCAGCCTACGGACTAGCGGAATCGAGCAGTACTTC.

The chain uses TRBV5-1 and TRBJ2-5; TRBD1 aligns across 8 bases. With V trimmed by 4 bases and J by 4 bases, 9 bases remained unmatched. Per germline, CDR1 SGHRS and CDR2 YFSETQ. This CDR3 is built from 15 residues. The CDR3 sequence is CASSLSTGARETQYF. For the CDR3, the DNA is TGCGCCAGCAGCCTATCGACAGGGGCCAGAGAGACCCAGTACTTC.

J is TRBJ2-7 and V is TRBV2, with a tentative D call TRBD2 (5 bases). Germline assignment: CDR1 SNHLY and CDR2 FYNNEI. Trimming cost V 5 bases and J 3 bases, with 11 bases left between them. CDR3 length: 13 residues. The CDR3 DNA reads as TGTGCCAGCAGTTTGAACGGGGTCTACGAGCAGTACTTC. Residues: CASSLNGVYEQYF.

The chain is built from TRBV19 and TRBJ2-4; D is possibly TRBD1 (5 bases). CDR3 length: 15 amino acids. Germline V gene lookup returns CDR1 LNHDA and CDR2 SQIVND (reference sequence). Trimming pared 2 bases from V and 2 bases from J, leaving 10 bases between. In DNA, the CDR3 is TGTGCCAGTAGTATACAAGGGGTATCCAAAAACATTCAGTACTTC. Its protein is CASSIQGVSKNIQYF.

The chain couples TRBV10-3 to TRBJ2-2, with 15 bases aligning to TRBD2. With 7 bases clipped from V and 5 bases from J, the junction kept 5 bases outside the gene matches. CDR1 is ENHRY, CDR2 SYGVKD, per germline. CDR3 length: 16 amino acids. The CDR3 coding sequence is TGTGCCATCAACACGGGACTAGCGGGAGGAACCGGGGAGCTGTTTTTT. This gives the protein CAINTGLAGGTGELFF.